This entry describes one T cell receptor (beta chain). Its antigen remains unidentified. The data were obtained in a study of cytomegalovirus exposure and HLA in healthy donors. Study observations and caveats: Later findings reportedly placed an Asian-associated ancestry cluster below the approximately 650-donor mean for N-insertions.

The PCR made use of 60 Vbeta and 13 Jbeta primers. Only in-frame clones appear in the TCRdb table, and some are missing; sequencing was by immunoSEQ multiplex PCR. The table records under 250,000 clones, 70% to 85% of them present only once. This sequence originates from a woman aged 30 to 39 in good health and CMV-seropositive. The specimen was PBMCs.

CDR3 DNA: TGTGCCAGCAGCCCCGACAGGGCCTCCTACGAGCAGTACTTC. Its protein product is CASSPDRASYEQYF. The gene calls are TRBV5-6 and TRBJ2-7; 7 nucleotides line up with TRBD1. The germline V gene has CDR1 SGHDT and CDR2 YYEEEE. The ends lost 4 bases at V and 0 bases at J; junction bases unmatched: 4. This CDR3 comprises 14 residues.